The 18 T cell receptor beta chains given below trace back to one sample, sequenced in a study of human T cells and chemical hapten exposure. Via MiXCR, TCRdb re-called the RACE reads, giving one row per CDR3 protein. The sample lists nearly 85,000 distinct CDR3 sequences; approximately 10% were seen once. The time point is: patch test 2, 6 weeks after DPC sensitization. The sample's treatment: therapeutic diphenylcyclopropenone sensitization with weekly scalp DPC. The sequencing used whole blood, collected in connection with sensitization to the hapten diphenylcyclopropenone (DPC). These receptors were collected from a man aged 18 to 30 with alopecia areata. Some clones in this sample may be carry-over from other donors' samples.

This clonotype was counted many times. The chain combines TRBV7-9 with TRBJ1-5; a possible D gene is TRBD1 (5 bases). Trimming took 5 bases from V and 5 from J, leaving 22 bases between them. Looked up from germline, CDR1 is SEHNR and CDR2 is FQNEAQ (reference sequence). The CDR3 totals 17 residues. The CDR3 coding sequence is TGTGCCAGCAGCACCGGGACTCCCGAAGGCCAAGATCAGCCCCAGCATTTT. Amino acid sequence: CASSTGTPEGQDQPQHF.

This clonotype was counted many times. V and J are TRBV18 and TRBJ1-2; TRBD1 matches 9 bases. The length of the CDR3 is 16 residues. V was clipped by 2 bases and J by 2 bases; unmatched bases: 6. The germline CDR1 and CDR2 sequences are KGHSH and LQKENI. CDR3 loop: CASSPEGQGTNYGYTF. Here the CDR3 DNA reads TGTGCCAGCTCACCAGAGGGACAGGGAACCAACTATGGCTACACCTTC.

This rearrangement joins TRBV20-1 to TRBJ1-4, with TRBD1 as a possible D gene (6 bases). The CDR3 runs 15 residues. CDR1 and CDR2 (germline): DFQATT, SNEGSKA (reference sequence). Trimming removed 4 bases from V and 3 bases from J, with 15 bases in between. The CDR3 loop reads CSATQGRVANEKLFF. The CDR3 DNA reads TGCAGTGCTACGCAGGGGCGTGTAGCTAATGAAAAACTGTTTTTT.

There are a few counts of this clonotype. The chain links TRBV6-6 to TRBJ2-2; 8 nucleotides align to TRBD1. There are 16 residues in the CDR3. V lost 2 bases to trimming and J lost 2 bases; unmatched junction nucleotides: 4. The V gene's germline CDR1 is MNHNY and CDR2 SVGAGI (reference sequence). The CDR3, as DNA: TGTGCCAGCAGTTACGTCAGGGGGCATAACACCGGGGAGCTGTTTTTT. It is translated as CASSYVRGHNTGELFF.

This clonotype was found many times. The rearrangement joins TRBV7-3 to TRBJ2-3; D ambiguous. The CDR3 extends over 12 amino acids. Germline CDR1 and CDR2: SGHTA and FQGTGA. The V end was cut by 4 bases, the J end by 9 bases, with 11 bases between. The CDR3 here is CASSSIGNTQYF. As DNA, the CDR3 is TGTGCCAGCAGCTCAATAGGGAACACGCAGTATTTT.

This clonotype came up a few times. The V gene is TRBV19, the J gene TRBJ1-2; D remains unclear. V was trimmed by 2 bases and J by 8 bases, leaving 15 bases between them. Germline CDR1 and CDR2: LNHDA and SQIVND (reference sequence). This CDR3 spans 14 amino acids. The CDR3 loop is CASSIWVSSGGYTF. In DNA, the CDR3 is TGTGCCAGTAGTATATGGGTATCGTCGGGCGGCTACACCTTC.

The gene calls are TRBV7-9 and TRBJ2-7; D possibly corresponds to TRBD1 (6 bases). The CDR3 extends over 14 amino acids. The germline V gene encodes CDR1 SEHNR and CDR2 FQNEAQ (reference sequence). Trimming removed 4 bases from V and 3 bases from J, with 13 bases in between. Here the CDR3 reads CASSSGVEGYEQYF. Written as DNA, the CDR3 is TGTGCCAGCAGCTCAGGGGTAGAGGGCTACGAGCAGTACTTC.

CDR3 residues: CSARDRTGAREKLFF. DNA of the CDR3: TGCAGTGCTAGAGATCGGACAGGGGCGAGAGAAAAACTGTTTTTT. The chain uses TRBV20-1 and TRBJ1-4, with 9 bases lining up with TRBD1. The CDR3 spans 15 residues. Per the germline V gene, CDR1 is DFQATT and CDR2 is SNEGSKA (reference sequence). The junction had 7 bases not matched to a gene; V was cut back by 0 bases and J by 8 bases.

This chain joins TRBV6-2 or TRBV6-3 and TRBJ1-5, with TRBD1 matching 7 bases. In germline, CDR1 is MNHEY, CDR2 SVGEGT. This CDR3 is 11 amino acids long. V lost 6 bases and J lost 11; bases outside the gene matches: 4. The CDR3 DNA reads as TGTGCCAGCAGAGAAGGGGGCTCCCAGCATTTT. Translation gives CASREGGSQHF.

This clonotype has at least ten counts. The genes are TRBV7-8 and TRBJ1-5; D is perhaps TRBD1 (5 bases). With 4 bases removed from V and 4 bases from J, the gap between germline ends came to 11 bases. CDR3 length: 14 residues. The germline V gene has CDR1 SGHVS and CDR2 FQNEAQ. The CDR3 DNA reads TGTGCCAGCAGCTCTGCCAGACAGAATCAGCCCCAGCATTTT. Translated, it gives CASSSARQNQPQHF. The complete variable domain, with remaining parts taken from reference TRBV7-8 and TRBJ1-5, reads GAGVSQSPRYKVAKRGQDVALRCDPISGHVSLFWYQQALGQGPEFLTYFQNEAQLDKSGLPSDRFFAERPEGSVSTLKIQRTQQEDSAVYLCASSSARQNQPQHFGDGTRLSIL.

The sample holds many counts of this clonotype. At one boundary the junction diverges from the germline segment, which might be a read error. The chain recombines TRBV7-9 with TRBJ1-1, with 7 bases that match TRBD1. Germline lookup yields CDR1 SEHNR and CDR2 FQNEAQ (reference sequence). CDR3 size: 21 residues. CDR3 sequence: CASSLNIGIGNNRGLKTEAFF. The CDR3 DNA sequence: TGTGCCAGCAGCTTAAATATCGGGATTGGGAATAACAGGGGATTGAAGACTGAAGCTTTCTTT.

This clonotype was seen a handful of times. The rearrangement links TRBV20-1 to TRBJ1-2; D is perhaps TRBD1 (5 bases). This CDR3 region has 14 residues. Trimming removed 5 bases from V and 5 bases from J, with 18 bases in between. Germline CDR1 reads DFQATT; CDR2 reads SNEGSKA (reference sequence). The CDR3: CSAQPGAGLYGYTF. Written as DNA, the CDR3 is TGCAGTGCTCAACCCGGCGCGGGGCTGTATGGCTACACCTTC.

In this sample, this clonotype turned up once. This may stem from a read error, because a much larger clone lies one nucleotide away. This chain connects TRBV7-7 to TRBJ2-2, with TRBD2 identical over 9 bases. The germline V gene has CDR1 SSHAT and CDR2 FNYEAQ (reference sequence). The CDR3 is 16 amino acids. CDR3 in DNA: TGTGCCAGCAGCAAGGGGACTAGCCCGAACACCGGGGAGCTGCTTTTT. Encoded protein: CASSKGTSPNTGELLF.

There are many counts of this clonotype. V gene TRBV29-1 combines with J gene TRBJ2-7, with TRBD1 matching over 8 bases. Germline lookup yields CDR1 SQVTM and CDR2 ANQGSEA. Trimming cost V 4 bases and J 0 bases; bases outside gene matches: 5. The CDR3 totals 14 residues. The CDR3 protein is CSVADRAFSYEQYF. The CDR3 nucleotides are TGCAGCGTTGCGGACAGGGCTTTCTCCTACGAGCAGTACTTC.

This clonotype was counted a few times. The rearrangement joins TRBV11-3 to TRBJ2-3, with 8 positions matching TRBD2. V shed 4 bases, J shed 5 bases, and the junction held 5 bases outside the gene matches. The CDR3 has 14 amino acids. The germline CDR1 and CDR2 sequences are SGHNT and YENEEA. The CDR3 reads CASSSRREGDTQYF. CDR3 DNA sequence: TGTGCCAGCAGCTCAAGACGGGAGGGAGATACGCAGTATTTT.

At least ten counts were recorded for this clonotype. This rearrangement joins TRBV18 to TRBJ2-6; unclear D gene. The CDR3 runs 17 residues. The V gene lost 0 bases and the J gene lost 2 bases, with 11 bases spanning the gap. The V gene's germline CDR1 is KGHSH and CDR2 LQKENI. CDR3 loop: CASSPPSAGTGANVLTF. CDR3 sequence (DNA): TGTGCCAGCTCACCACCGTCAGCAGGTACTGGGGCCAACGTCCTGACTTTC.

This chain uses TRBV5-4 with TRBJ1-2, with D maybe TRBD1 (5 bases). The CDR3 totals 15 residues. The V gene's germline CDR1 is SGHNT and CDR2 YYREEE (reference sequence). The V end lost 2 bases, the J end lost 6 bases, and 17 bases lay between the germline ends. The CDR3 is CASSFPTGRTNGYTF. CDR3 DNA sequence: TGTGCCAGCAGCTTCCCGACGGGGCGGACTAATGGCTACACCTTC.

V gene TRBV12-3 or TRBV12-4 combines with J gene TRBJ1-2, with TRBD1 as a possible D gene (5 bases). Deletions cut 7 bases from V and 8 bases from J, with 17 bases between. The CDR3 is made up of 13 amino acids. The CDR3 loop reads CASNPLGGGGYTF. In nucleotides, the CDR3 is TGTGCCAGCAATCCCCTGGGGGGTGGCGGCTACACCTTC.